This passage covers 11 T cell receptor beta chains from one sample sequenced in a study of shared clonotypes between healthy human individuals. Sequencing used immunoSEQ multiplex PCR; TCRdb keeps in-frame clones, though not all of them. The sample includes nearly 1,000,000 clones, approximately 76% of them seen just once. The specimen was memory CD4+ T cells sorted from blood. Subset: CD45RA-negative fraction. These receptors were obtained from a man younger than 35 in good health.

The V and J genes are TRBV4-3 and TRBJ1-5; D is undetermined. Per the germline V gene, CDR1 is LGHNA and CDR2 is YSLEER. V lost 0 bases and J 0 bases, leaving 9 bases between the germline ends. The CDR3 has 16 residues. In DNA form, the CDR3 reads TGCGCCAGCAGCCAAGATCCGACGAATAGCAATCAGCCCCAGCATTTT. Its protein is CASSQDPTNSNQPQHF.

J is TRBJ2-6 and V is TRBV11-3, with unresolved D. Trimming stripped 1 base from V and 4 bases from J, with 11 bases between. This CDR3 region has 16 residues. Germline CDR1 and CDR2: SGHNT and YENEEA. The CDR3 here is CASSLVGRAGANVLTF. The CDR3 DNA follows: TGTGCCAGCAGCTTAGTGGGCCGGGCAGGGGCCAACGTCCTGACTTTC.

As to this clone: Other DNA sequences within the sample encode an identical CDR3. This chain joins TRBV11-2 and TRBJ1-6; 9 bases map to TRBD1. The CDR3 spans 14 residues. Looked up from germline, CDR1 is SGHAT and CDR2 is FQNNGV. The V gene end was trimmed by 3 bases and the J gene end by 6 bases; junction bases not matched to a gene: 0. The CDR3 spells CASSLGQGNSPLHF. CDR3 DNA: TGTGCCAGCAGCTTGGGACAGGGTAATTCACCCCTCCACTTT. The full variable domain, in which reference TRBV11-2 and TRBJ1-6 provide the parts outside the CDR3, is EAGVAQSPRYKIIEKRQSVAFWCNPISGHATLYWYQQILGQGPKLLIQFQNNGVVDDSQLPKDRFSAERLKGVDSTLKIQPAKLEDSAVYLCASSLGQGNSPLHFGNGTRLTVT.

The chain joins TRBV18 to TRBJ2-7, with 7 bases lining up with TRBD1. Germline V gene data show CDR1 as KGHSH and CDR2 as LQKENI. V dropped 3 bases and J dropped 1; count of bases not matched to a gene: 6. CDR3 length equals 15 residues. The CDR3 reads CASSPTGQTSYEQYF. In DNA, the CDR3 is TGTGCCAGCTCACCGACGGGACAGACTTCCTACGAGCAGTACTTC.

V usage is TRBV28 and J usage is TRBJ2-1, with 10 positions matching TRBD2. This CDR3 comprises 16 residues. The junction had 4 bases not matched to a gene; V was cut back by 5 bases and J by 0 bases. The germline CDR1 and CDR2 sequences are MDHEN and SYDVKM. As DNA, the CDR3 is TGTGCCAGCAGTACAGCGGGGGGGAACTCCTACAATGAGCAGTTCTTC. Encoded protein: CASSTAGGNSYNEQFF.

The CDR3 region is CASSVEWGQPSTDTQYF. Here the CDR3 DNA reads TGTGCCAGCAGCGTAGAATGGGGACAACCCAGCACAGATACGCAGTATTTT. The rearrangement uses TRBV9 and TRBJ2-3, with D possibly being TRBD1 (6 bases). With 0 bases removed from V and 0 bases from J, the gap between germline ends came to 14 bases. Germline CDR1 and CDR2: SGDLS and YYNGEE. This CDR3 has 17 amino acids.

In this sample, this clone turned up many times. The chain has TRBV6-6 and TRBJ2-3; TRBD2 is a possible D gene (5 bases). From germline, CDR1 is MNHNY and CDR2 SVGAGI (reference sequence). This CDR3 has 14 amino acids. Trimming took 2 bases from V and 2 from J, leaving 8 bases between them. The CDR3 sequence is CASSYAGLTDTQYF. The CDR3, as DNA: TGTGCCAGCAGTTACGCCGGACTCACAGATACGCAGTATTTT.

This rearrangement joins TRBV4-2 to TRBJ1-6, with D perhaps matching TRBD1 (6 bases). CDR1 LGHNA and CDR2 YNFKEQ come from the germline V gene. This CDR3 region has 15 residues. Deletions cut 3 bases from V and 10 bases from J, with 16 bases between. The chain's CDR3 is CASSQATGGHSPLHF. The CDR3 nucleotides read TGTGCCAGCAGCCAGGCGACAGGAGGGCACTCACCCCTCCACTTT.

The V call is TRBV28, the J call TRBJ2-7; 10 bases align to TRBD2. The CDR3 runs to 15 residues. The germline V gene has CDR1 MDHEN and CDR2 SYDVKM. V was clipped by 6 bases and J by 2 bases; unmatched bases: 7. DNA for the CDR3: TGTGCCAGCAGATCCGGGACTAGCGCCCCCTACGAGCAGTACTTC. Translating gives CASRSGTSAPYEQYF.

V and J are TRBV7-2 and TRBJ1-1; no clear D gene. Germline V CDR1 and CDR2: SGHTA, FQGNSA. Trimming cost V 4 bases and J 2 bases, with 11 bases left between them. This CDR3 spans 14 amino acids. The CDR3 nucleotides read TGTGCCAGCAGCTCCAGACCCCACAACACTGAAGCTTTCTTT. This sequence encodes CASSSRPHNTEAFF. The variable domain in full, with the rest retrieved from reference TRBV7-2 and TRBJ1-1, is GAGVSQSPSNKVTEKGKDVELRCDPISGHTALYWYRQSLGQGLEFLIYFQGNSAPDKSGLPSDRFSAERTGGSVSTLTIQRTQQEDSAVYLCASSSRPHNTEAFFGQGTRLTVV.

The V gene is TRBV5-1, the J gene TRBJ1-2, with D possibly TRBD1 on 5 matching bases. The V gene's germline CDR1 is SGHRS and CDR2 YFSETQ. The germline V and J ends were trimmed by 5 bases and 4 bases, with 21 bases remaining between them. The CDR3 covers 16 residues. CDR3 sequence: CASSLTSGLDGYGYTF. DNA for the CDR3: TGCGCCAGCAGTTTAACCTCGGGACTCGACGGCTATGGCTACACCTTC.